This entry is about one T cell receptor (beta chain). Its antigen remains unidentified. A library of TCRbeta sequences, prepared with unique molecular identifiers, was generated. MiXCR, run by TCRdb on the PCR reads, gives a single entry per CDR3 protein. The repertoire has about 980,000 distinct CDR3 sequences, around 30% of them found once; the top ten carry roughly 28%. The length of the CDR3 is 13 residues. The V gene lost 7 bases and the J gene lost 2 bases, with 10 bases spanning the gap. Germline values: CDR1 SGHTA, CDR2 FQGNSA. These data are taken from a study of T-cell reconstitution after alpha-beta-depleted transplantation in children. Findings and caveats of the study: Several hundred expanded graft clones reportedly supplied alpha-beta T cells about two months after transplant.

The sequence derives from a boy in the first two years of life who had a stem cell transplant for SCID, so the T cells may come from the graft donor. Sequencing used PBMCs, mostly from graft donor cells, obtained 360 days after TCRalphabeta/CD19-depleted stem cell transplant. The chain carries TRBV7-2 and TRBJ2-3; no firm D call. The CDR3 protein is CASTAVVTDTQYF. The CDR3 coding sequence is TGTGCCAGCACCGCGGTGGTCACAGATACGCAGTATTTT.